The clone carrying this TCR beta chain was seen many times. This specimen comes from a study of neurological immune-mediated disorders. 5'RACE with 10-nucleotide random UMIs generated the cDNA. TCRdb reprocessed the 5' RACE reads via MiXCR and lists one record per CDR3 protein. The table includes 55,000 to 70,000 distinct CDR3 sequences, roughly 3.9% detected once. Germline V CDR1 and CDR2: SGHDN, FVKESK. J lost 6 bases, V lost 4 bases, and 7 bases had no gene match. The CDR3 runs 15 residues. The sequenced sample consisted of PBMCs. The clonotype originates from a man aged 30 to 45 with multiple sclerosis. V gene TRBV14 combines with J gene TRBJ1-2, with TRBD1 identical over 11 bases. The CDR3 nucleotides are TGTGCCAGCAGCCTAGGACAGGGGGCGTTTCATGGCTACACCTTC. Its translation: CASSLGQGAFHGYTF.